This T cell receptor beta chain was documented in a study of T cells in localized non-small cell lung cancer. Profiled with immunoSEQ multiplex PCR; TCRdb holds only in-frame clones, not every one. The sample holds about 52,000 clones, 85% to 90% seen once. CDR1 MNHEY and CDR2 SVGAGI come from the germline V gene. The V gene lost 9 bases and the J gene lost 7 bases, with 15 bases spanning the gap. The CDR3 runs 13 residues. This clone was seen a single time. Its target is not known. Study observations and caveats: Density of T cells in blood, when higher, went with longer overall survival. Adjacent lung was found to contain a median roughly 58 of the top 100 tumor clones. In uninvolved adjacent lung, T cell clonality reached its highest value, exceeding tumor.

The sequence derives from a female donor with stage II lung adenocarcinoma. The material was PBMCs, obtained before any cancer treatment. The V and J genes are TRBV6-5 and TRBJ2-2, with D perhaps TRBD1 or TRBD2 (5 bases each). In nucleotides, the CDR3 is TGTGCCAGTAACTGGGGACCGGGCGGGGAGCTGTTTTTT. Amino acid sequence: CASNWGPGGELFF.